The 26 T cell receptor beta chains below all came from one sample that was sequenced in a study of blood T cell repertoires in COVID-19. Measured with immunoSEQ multiplex PCR; TCRdb has only the in-frame clones, and not every one. The sample holds around 25,000 clones, 90% seen once. Sample: peripheral blood. Receptors were obtained from a human donor in a cohort sampled during active COVID-19.

CDR3 DNA: TGCGCCAGCAGCTTGGGCGGGAAGACCGATACTGAGCAGTTCTTC. It codes for CASSLGGKTDTEQFF. This chain links TRBV5-1 with TRBJ2-1; TRBD2 is a possible D gene (6 bases). This CDR3 is built from 15 residues. The V and J ends lost 0 bases and 9 bases respectively, with 16 bases between them. CDR1 is SGHRS and CDR2 is YFSETQ in the germline V gene.

V gene TRBV3-1 (or the pseudogene TRBV3-2) combines with J gene TRBJ2-1, with D uncertain. CDR3 length: 11 amino acids. The V gene's germline CDR1 is LGHDT and CDR2 YNNKEL (reference sequence). V was pared by 4 bases and J by 7 bases, with 5 bases between. This CDR3 reads CASSLRNEQFF. CDR3 sequence (DNA): TGTGCCAGCAGCCTCAGAAATGAGCAGTTCTTC.

V usage is TRBV28 and J usage is TRBJ1-3; D ambiguous. Trimming removed 6 bases at V and 4 bases at J, with 10 bases between. Germline V CDR1 and CDR2: MDHEN, SYDVKM. The CDR3 covers 13 residues. The CDR3 DNA follows: TGTGCCAGCAGCCCCATCGGGGGAAACACCATATATTTT. This gives the protein CASSPIGGNTIYF.

This clone has only one observation. The chain couples TRBV7-8 to TRBJ1-2; D may be TRBD1 (6 bases). Trimming removed 3 bases at V and 12 bases at J, with 20 bases between. The CDR3 totals 14 residues. The germline CDR1 and CDR2 sequences are SGHVS and FQNEAQ. CDR3 loop: CASSLLPGHFPDTF. Written as DNA, the CDR3 is TGTGCCAGCAGCTTGCTCCCGGGACATTTTCCTGACACCTTC.

The gene calls are TRBV2 and TRBJ2-7; D is perhaps TRBD1 (7 bases). This CDR3 region has 15 residues. V was shortened by 2 bases and J by 2 bases, with 13 bases between the two germline ends. Germline V gene lookup returns CDR1 SNHLY and CDR2 FYNNEI. DNA for the CDR3: TGTGCCAGCAGTGAATGGTCCAGGGGGGCCTACGAGCAGTACTTC. Amino acid sequence: CASSEWSRGAYEQYF.

This chain links TRBV5-6 with TRBJ2-3; D is ambiguous. V gave up 6 bases and J gave up 3 bases, with 23 bases separating them. The CDR3 consists of 17 residues. From germline, CDR1 is SGHDT and CDR2 YYEEEE. Here the CDR3 reads CASNPSGRSRRTDTQYF. The DNA of the CDR3 is TGTGCCAGCAACCCCTCGGGTCGGAGCCGTAGAACAGATACGCAGTATTTT.

For this clone: The junction differs from germline at one of its ends, possibly a read error. The chain carries TRBV29-1 and TRBJ2-2; 12 bases fit TRBD2. CDR3 size: 15 residues. The germline V gene encodes CDR1 SQVTM and CDR2 ANQGSEA. The CDR3 protein is CSVEGLAGYTGELFF. In nucleotides, the CDR3 is TGCAGCGTCGAAGGACTAGCGGGATATACCGGGGAGCTGTTTTTT.

This clone was counted a single time. The J gene is TRBJ2-3, the V gene TRBV5-6; weak D call: TRBD2 (5 bases). CDR3 size: 13 residues. CDR1 and CDR2 (germline): SGHDT, YYEEEE. Deletions cut 1 base from V and 10 bases from J, with 13 bases between. CDR3 bases: TGTGCCAGCAGCTTGCCGACACCCGGGGCGCAGTATTTT. This translates into CASSLPTPGAQYF.

The CDR3 loop reads CASSAGTNDYEQYF. CDR3 DNA: TGTGCCAGCAGCGCCGGGACTAACGACTACGAGCAGTACTTC. The J gene is TRBJ2-7, the V gene TRBV9; 7 positions agree with TRBD2. CDR3 length equals 14 residues. The germline gives CDR1 SGDLS, CDR2 YYNGEE. The ends lost 3 bases at V and 3 bases at J; junction bases unmatched: 6.

In nucleotides, the CDR3 is TGCGCCAGCAGCTTGGCGGCGGGGGGGACAGATACGCAGTATTTT. Its protein product is CASSLAAGGTDTQYF. The rearrangement joins TRBV5-1 to TRBJ2-3; 9 bases fit TRBD2. This CDR3 has 15 residues. The germline V gene encodes CDR1 SGHRS and CDR2 YFSETQ. The V and J ends lost 0 bases and 3 bases, in that order; junction bases with no gene match: 2.

This chain joins TRBV4-1 and TRBJ2-3; 8 bases are shared with TRBD1. V was clipped by 2 bases and J by 6 bases; unmatched bases: 7. CDR1 is MGHRA and CDR2 is YSYEKL in the germline V gene. The CDR3 contains 15 residues. CDR3 region: CASSQMDRASDTQYF. Here the CDR3 DNA reads TGCGCCAGCAGCCAAATGGACAGGGCGAGCGATACGCAGTATTTT.

This clone has only one observation. The CDR3 reads CASCGVRGGGTEAFF. The CDR3 DNA sequence: TGTGCCAGTTGTGGGGTACGTGGCGGAGGCACTGAAGCTTTCTTT. This rearrangement joins TRBV19 to TRBJ1-1; no clear D. The CDR3 consists of 15 residues. The V and J ends lost 8 bases and 4 bases respectively, with 20 bases between them. CDR1 and CDR2 from the germline V gene are LNHDA and SQIVND (reference sequence). Supplemented by reference TRBV19 and TRBJ1-1, the full variable domain reads DGGITQSPKYLFRKEGQNVTLSCEQNLNHDAMYWYRQDPGQGLRLIYYSQIVNDFQKGDIAEGYSVSREKKESFPLTVTSAQKNPTAFYLCASCGVRGGGTEAFFGQGTRLTVV.

The rearrangement joins TRBV10-3 to TRBJ1-6, with 7 bases that match TRBD1. This CDR3 spans 15 amino acids. The germline V gene encodes CDR1 ENHRY and CDR2 SYGVKD. With V trimmed by 0 bases and J by 7 bases, 3 bases remained unmatched. CDR3 sequence reads: CAISESTQGNSPLHF. DNA for the CDR3: TGTGCCATCAGTGAGTCGACACAGGGGAATTCACCCCTCCACTTT.

The chain combines TRBV19 with TRBJ2-2, with a possible D match to TRBD2 (5 bases). Per the germline V gene, CDR1 is LNHDA and CDR2 is SQIVND (reference sequence). V was trimmed by 4 bases and J by 6 bases, leaving 15 bases between them. The CDR3 runs 15 residues. CDR3: CASSNKAGSPGELFF. The CDR3 nucleotides are TGTGCCAGTAGTAATAAGGCGGGCTCTCCCGGGGAGCTGTTTTTT.

The chain employs TRBV10-2 and TRBJ2-1; D gene unclear. The germline V gene has CDR1 WSHSY and CDR2 SAAADI. Deletions cut 8 bases from V and 0 bases from J, with 5 bases between. This CDR3 contains 12 residues. The CDR3 DNA reads TGCGCCAGCCCCAACTCCTACAATGAGCAGTTCTTC. Amino acids: CASPNSYNEQFF.

The chain employs TRBV7-2 and TRBJ2-1; possibly TRBD1 for D (6 bases). V shed 5 bases and J shed 1 base, with 15 bases lying between them. Germline lookup yields CDR1 SGHTA and CDR2 FQGNSA. CDR3 length: 16 residues. Here the CDR3 DNA reads TGTGCCAGCAGCACCCAGGGGTCTAGTTCCTACAATGAGCAGTTCTTC. As protein: CASSTQGSSSYNEQFF.

CDR3 region: CASRSDREGYEQYF. The DNA of the CDR3 is TGTGCCAGCAGATCGGACAGGGAAGGCTACGAGCAGTACTTC. The chain recombines TRBV28 with TRBJ2-7; 8 nucleotides agree with TRBD1. This CDR3 spans 14 amino acids. With 6 bases clipped from V and 3 bases from J, the junction kept 7 bases outside the gene matches. The V gene's germline CDR1 is MDHEN and CDR2 SYDVKM.

The rearrangement uses TRBV19 and TRBJ2-7; D call uncertain. From germline, CDR1 is LNHDA and CDR2 SQIVND (reference sequence). This CDR3 comprises 13 residues. V lost 4 bases and J 2 bases, leaving 9 bases between the germline ends. CDR3 sequence (DNA): TGTGCCAGTAGTAGAGACGCGGCCTACGAGCAGTACTTC. The encoded protein is CASSRDAAYEQYF.

This chain links TRBV19 with TRBJ1-1; 10 bases match TRBD1. V lost 4 bases to trimming and J lost 8 bases; unmatched junction nucleotides: 1. This CDR3 has 12 residues. Germline V gene sequence: CDR1 LNHDA, CDR2 SQIVND (reference sequence). CDR3: CASSTGQGEAFF. In DNA form, the CDR3 reads TGTGCCAGTAGTACGGGACAGGGGGAAGCTTTCTTT. Complete variable domain (other parts from reference TRBV19 and TRBJ1-1): DGGITQSPKYLFRKEGQNVTLSCEQNLNHDAMYWYRQDPGQGLRLIYYSQIVNDFQKGDIAEGYSVSREKKESFPLTVTSAQKNPTAFYLCASSTGQGEAFFGQGTRLTVV.

The chain employs TRBV6-5 and TRBJ1-2; 7 bases agree with TRBD1. The CDR3 loop spans 15 amino acids. The germline V gene has CDR1 MNHEY and CDR2 SVGAGI. The V gene end was trimmed by 2 bases and the J gene end by 12 bases; junction bases not matched to a gene: 15. The CDR3 loop reads CASSYTEKTGTYDTF. CDR3 bases: TGTGCCAGCAGTTACACGGAGAAGACAGGGACTTACGACACCTTC.

This chain joins TRBV2 and TRBJ1-1; 7 bases are shared with TRBD1. The V segment lost 6 bases and the J segment 0 bases; nucleotides outside the gene matches: 1. Germline V lookup: CDR1 SNHLY, CDR2 FYNNEI. This CDR3 spans 13 amino acids. The chain's CDR3 is CASRDRLNTEAFF. The CDR3, as DNA: TGTGCCAGCAGGGACAGGTTGAACACTGAAGCTTTCTTT.

This clone was seen once. This sequence joins TRBV24-1 and TRBJ2-1; 7 bases are a match to TRBD1. With V trimmed by 4 bases and J by 7 bases, 9 bases remained unmatched. The CDR3 is 15 amino acids. CDR1 KGHDR and CDR2 SFDVKD come from the germline V gene. The CDR3 is CATSEHRGPMNEQFF. The CDR3 DNA reads as TGTGCCACCAGTGAACACAGGGGACCTATGAATGAGCAGTTCTTC.

This clone has a single count. The chain links TRBV5-5 to TRBJ2-2; tentatively, D is TRBD1 (6 bases). The CDR3 is 13 residues long. Trimming shortened V by 4 bases and J by 6 bases, and 10 bases separated the two germline ends. CDR1 and CDR2 (germline): SGHKS, YYEKEE (reference sequence). In DNA, the CDR3 is TGTGCCAGCAGCCATTGGGGGCCCGGGGAGCTGTTTTTT. Translating gives CASSHWGPGELFF.

Concerning this clone itself: A read error may produce the germline difference seen at one junction end. The chain has TRBV5-5 and TRBJ1-1, with D perhaps TRBD1 (5 bases). CDR3 length: 17 residues. Per the germline V gene, CDR1 is SGHKS and CDR2 is YYEKEE (reference sequence). The CDR3 loop is CASSLGGAGRMNTEAFF. For the CDR3, the DNA is TGTGCCAGCAGTTTGGGGGGAGCAGGAAGGATGAACACTGAAGCTTTCTTT.

V and J are TRBV3-1 (or the pseudogene TRBV3-2) and TRBJ2-7; 8 nucleotides align to TRBD2. Trimming at V came to 2 bases and at J to 5 bases, leaving 8 bases not matched to a gene. This CDR3 is 15 amino acids long. Germline CDR1 and CDR2: LGHDT and YNNKEL (reference sequence). The CDR3 DNA is TGTGCCAGCAGCCAAATTGTCGCGGGAGGTCACGAGCAGTACTTC. Translating gives CASSQIVAGGHEQYF.

The chain joins TRBV7-2 to TRBJ2-1; TRBD2 aligns across 7 bases. V was clipped by 4 bases and J by 4 bases; unmatched bases: 10. The CDR3 has 16 residues. Per the germline V gene, CDR1 is SGHTA and CDR2 is FQGNSA. CDR3 sequence reads: CASSSDIMGGYNEQFF. CDR3 coding DNA: TGTGCCAGCAGCTCAGACATCATGGGGGGGTACAATGAGCAGTTCTTC.